This entry lists 25 T cell receptor beta chains sequenced from one sample in a study of T cells in Graves' hyperthyroidism and ophthalmopathy. From RNA transcripts, TCR beta CDR3 regions were amplified. The study used the HTBI primer set for a first-round RT-PCR of the TCR CDR3. From the multiplex PCR reads, TCRdb called clonotypes with MiXCR, one entry per CDR3 protein. The data contain about 510,000 distinct CDR3 sequences, 40% to 55% of them singletons. The sample taken for sequencing was peripheral blood or thyroid tissue (not recorded which). These TCRs come from an adult woman with Graves' disease, either hyperthyroidism or ophthalmopathy (not recorded which).

This clonotype appeared a few times. This chain uses TRBV2 with TRBJ1-5; D is unresolved. Germline-derived CDR1 and CDR2 are SNHLY and FYNNEI. The CDR3 extends over 13 amino acids. The V gene lost 4 bases and the J gene lost 6 bases, with 10 bases spanning the gap. In DNA form, the CDR3 reads TGTGCCAGCAGTGGACTCAGAGGTCAGCCCCAGCATTTT. Its protein is CASSGLRGQPQHF.

This clonotype was detected many times. V usage is TRBV5-1 and J usage is TRBJ2-7; TRBD1 is a possible D gene (6 bases). CDR1 is SGHRS, CDR2 YFSETQ, per germline. V lost 4 bases and J lost 2, with 19 bases in between. CDR3 length equals 16 residues. For the CDR3, the DNA is TGCGCCAGCAGCCCAGGGCCACAGGGTCAGACCTACGAGCAGTACTTC. This translates into CASSPGPQGQTYEQYF.

For the CDR3, the DNA is TGTGCCAGCAGCCATGAGAGCCTTACCTACGAGCAGTACTTC. This encodes CASSHESLTYEQYF. The V gene is TRBV7-9, the J gene TRBJ2-7; D unclear. Trimming took 5 bases from V and 2 from J, leaving 13 bases between them. The length of the CDR3 is 14 residues. Germline loops: CDR1 SEHNR, CDR2 FQNEAQ (reference sequence).

The V and J genes are TRBV2 and TRBJ1-1, with 8 bases identical to TRBD1. Germline V gene lookup returns CDR1 SNHLY and CDR2 FYNNEI. This CDR3 has 14 residues. V was clipped by 8 bases and J by 6 bases; unmatched bases: 11. In DNA, the CDR3 is TGTGCCAGCGGGGCAGGGGGCAGGGGCGCTGAAGCTTTCTTT. This encodes CASGAGGRGAEAFF.

A word on this clonotype: A read error may produce the germline difference seen at one junction end. The chain combines TRBV24-1 with TRBJ1-2; no definite D call. This CDR3 has 10 amino acids. CDR1 is KGHDR and CDR2 is SFDVKD in the germline V gene. CDR3 DNA sequence: TGTGCCACCAGTGATCCCGGCCGCTCCTTC. It yields the protein CATSDPGRSF.

The chain combines TRBV2 with TRBJ1-4; TRBD1 matches at 7 bases. The CDR3 is 13 amino acids. Germline-derived CDR1 and CDR2 are SNHLY and FYNNEI. The junction had 3 bases not matched to a gene; V was cut back by 5 bases and J by 6 bases. CDR3 DNA: TGTGCCAGCAGTTGGGGACAGCATGAAAAACTGTTTTTT. It is translated as CASSWGQHEKLFF. Drawing the rest from reference TRBV2 and TRBJ1-4, the complete variable domain is EPEVTQTPSHQVTQMGQEVILRCVPISNHLYFYWYRQILGQKVEFLVSFYNNEISEKSEIFDDQFSVERPDGSNFTLKIRSTKLEDSAMYFCASSWGQHEKLFFGSGTQLSVL.

The chain couples TRBV4-2 to TRBJ2-7; weak D call: TRBD1 (8 bases). Trimming took 1 base from V and 2 from J, leaving 12 bases between them. Germline assignment: CDR1 LGHNA and CDR2 YNFKEQ. This CDR3 has 15 amino acids. Here the CDR3 reads CASSQAGGQAYEQYF. The CDR3 nucleotides read TGTGCCAGCAGCCAAGCGGGGGGACAGGCCTACGAGCAGTACTTC.

In its sample, this clonotype was seen many times. This chain links TRBV12-3 or TRBV12-4 with TRBJ2-5; TRBD1 is a possible D gene (6 bases). The CDR3 is 14 residues long. Trimming cost V 3 bases and J 4 bases, with 12 bases left between them. The DNA of the CDR3 is TGTGCCAGCAGTTTGCAGCAGGGGATAGAGACCCAGTACTTC. Translating it yields CASSLQQGIETQYF.

Only one count was recorded for this clonotype. The chain is built from TRBV10-3 and TRBJ1-6, with a weak D call TRBD1 (6 bases). Germline-derived CDR1 and CDR2 are ENHRY and SYGVKD. V was pared by 5 bases and J by 13 bases, with 18 bases between. This CDR3 contains 14 residues. The CDR3 spells CAISPTGGNQPLHF. The CDR3 nucleotides read TGTGCCATCAGTCCGACGGGGGGCAATCAGCCCCTCCACTTT.

The chain is built from TRBV7-2 and TRBJ2-5; 14 positions agree with TRBD2. With 5 bases clipped from V and 5 bases from J, the junction kept 7 bases outside the gene matches. Germline lookup yields CDR1 SGHTA and CDR2 FQGNSA. The CDR3 contains 16 residues. CDR3 nucleotide sequence: TGTGCCAGCAGCCCCCGACTAGCGGGAGGGTGGGAGACCCAGTACTTC. Its protein is CASSPRLAGGWETQYF.

Of note for this clonotype: The conserved final phenylalanine or tryptophan is absent from the CDR3, which likely points to a read error. V gene TRBV6-9 combines with J gene TRBJ1-2; no reliable D call. The CDR3 loop spans 13 amino acids. V was cut by 11 bases and J by 4 bases, with 17 bases left in between. CDR1 and CDR2 from the germline V gene are MNHGY and SVAAGI. The chain's CDR3 is CARITGIVYGYTL. Written as DNA, the CDR3 is TGTGCCCGAATCACCGGCATAGTCTATGGCTACACCCTC.

The genes are TRBV15 and TRBJ2-5; 8 nucleotides align to TRBD2. Germline V gene data show CDR1 as LNHNV and CDR2 as YYDKDF (reference sequence). The length of the CDR3 is 15 residues. V shed 0 bases, J shed 5 bases, and the junction held 5 bases outside the gene matches. In DNA, the CDR3 is TGTGCCACCAGCAGAGATGCAGGGACTAGGGAGACCCAGTACTTC. This sequence encodes CATSRDAGTRETQYF.

A remark on this clonotype: A junction end diverges from the germline sequence, so it may reflect a read error. J is TRBJ1-2 and V is TRBV10-2; D perhaps matches TRBD1 (5 bases). Germline CDR1 reads WSHSY; CDR2 reads SAAADI. The CDR3 contains 11 residues. The CDR3 protein is CASSGGLRFAF. CDR3 nucleotides: TGCGCCAGCAGTGGGGGGTTGCGCTTCGCCTTC.

This clonotype appeared many times. The chain links TRBV29-1 to TRBJ2-7; D perhaps matches TRBD1 (7 bases). The V end lost 6 bases, the J end lost 5 bases, and 17 bases lay between the germline ends. Germline CDR1 SQVTM, CDR2 ANQGSEA. CDR3 size: 13 residues. In DNA, the CDR3 is TGCAGCGTAGGGCGGACAGGAGGGAACGAGCAGTACTTC. Protein: CSVGRTGGNEQYF.

This chain uses TRBV9 with TRBJ2-2; 7 bases agree with TRBD1. Germline loops: CDR1 SGDLS, CDR2 YYNGEE. CDR3 length: 15 amino acids. Germline trimming cut 3 bases from V and 7 bases from J; bases unmatched to any gene: 9. The CDR3 sequence is CASSGQGPRDGELFF. Written as DNA, the CDR3 is TGTGCCAGCAGCGGACAGGGCCCTCGGGACGGGGAGCTGTTTTTT.

The V and J genes are TRBV7-9 and TRBJ2-7; no clear D gene. The CDR3 totals 14 residues. V was shortened by 5 bases and J by 3 bases, with 14 bases between the two germline ends. Per germline, CDR1 SEHNR and CDR2 FQNEAQ (reference sequence). The CDR3 DNA sequence: TGTGCCAGCAGCCCCGGACCGATTAACTACGAGCAGTACGTC. It yields the protein CASSPGPINYEQYV.

The genes are TRBV28 and TRBJ1-5; unclear D gene. The length of the CDR3 is 13 residues. Germline V lookup: CDR1 MDHEN, CDR2 SYDVKM. Deletions cut 8 bases from V and 2 bases from J, with 10 bases between. The CDR3 DNA reads as TGTGCCAGCTTATGGAGGGGCAATCAGCCCCAGCATTTT. This encodes CASLWRGNQPQHF.

This rearrangement joins TRBV7-9 to TRBJ2-7; D remains unclear. The CDR3 spans 13 residues. The germline V gene encodes CDR1 SEHNR and CDR2 FQNEAQ (reference sequence). V dropped 6 bases and J dropped 0 bases, with 9 bases sitting between them. The CDR3: CASSPFSSYEQYF. The CDR3 DNA follows: TGTGCCAGCAGTCCCTTCAGCTCCTACGAGCAGTACTTC.

The V call is TRBV29-1, the J call TRBJ1-2, with 7 positions matching TRBD1. The CDR3 runs 12 residues. The ends lost 4 bases at V and 8 bases at J; junction bases unmatched: 7. Looked up from germline, CDR1 is SQVTM and CDR2 is ANQGSEA. The CDR3 DNA follows: TGCAGCGTTGCGTGGACAGGCGCCGGCTACACCTTC. Residues: CSVAWTGAGYTF.

This clonotype came up many times. This CDR3 reads CASSRTGQTREKLFF. In DNA form, the CDR3 reads TGTGCCAGCAGCCGGACGGGACAGACGAGGGAAAAACTGTTTTTT. The chain recombines TRBV14 with TRBJ1-4; 7 bases are a match to TRBD1. The CDR3 is 15 amino acids. V gave up 4 bases and J gave up 8 bases; unmatched junction bases: 10. Germline V gene lookup returns CDR1 SGHDN and CDR2 FVKESK.

The DNA for the CDR3 is TGTGCCAGCAGTTACTCGACAGAGACCAATCAGCCCCAGCATTTT. The encoded protein is CASSYSTETNQPQHF. This chain uses TRBV12-3 or TRBV12-4 with TRBJ1-5, with D possibly TRBD1 on 5 matching bases. The germline V and J ends were trimmed by 4 bases and 3 bases, with 13 bases remaining between them. CDR3 length: 15 amino acids.

The table lists this clonotype with many counts. This rearrangement joins TRBV12-5 to TRBJ2-6; 9 bases fit TRBD1. V dropped 5 bases and J dropped 0; count of bases not matched to a gene: 5. The CDR3 runs 17 residues. Germline loops: CDR1 LGHNT, CDR2 FRNRAP. The CDR3 loop is CASGTTGGGSGANVLTF. The CDR3 nucleotides are TGTGCTAGTGGTACGACAGGGGGGGGCTCTGGGGCCAACGTCCTGACTTTC.

V is TRBV28 and J is TRBJ2-5; TRBD2 might be the D (5 bases). V gave up 2 bases and J gave up 5 bases, with 9 bases separating them. The CDR3 is made up of 13 amino acids. The germline CDR1 and CDR2 sequences are MDHEN and SYDVKM. The CDR3 loop is CASSLKRGETQYF. The CDR3 nucleotides read TGTGCCAGCAGTTTAAAAAGAGGGGAGACCCAGTACTTC.

V and J are TRBV7-6 and TRBJ1-2; 7 bases match TRBD1. The CDR3 spans 14 residues. V gave up 6 bases and J gave up 6 bases; unmatched junction bases: 10. Germline CDR1 is SGHVS and CDR2 is FNYEAQ. DNA for the CDR3: TGTGCCAGCAGTGAACGACAGGGTCGGGATGGCTACACCTTC. Its protein product is CASSERQGRDGYTF.

This clonotype has at least ten counts. The gene calls are TRBV7-9 and TRBJ2-7, with unresolved D. This CDR3 spans 14 amino acids. With 9 bases removed from V and 0 bases from J, the gap between germline ends came to 15 bases. Per germline, CDR1 SEHNR and CDR2 FQNEAQ (reference sequence). The CDR3 region is CARGSERSSYEQYF. The CDR3 nucleotides read TGTGCCAGGGGATCGGAGAGGAGCTCCTACGAGCAGTACTTC.